These T cell receptor beta chains were read from a single sample in a study of blood T cell repertoires in COVID-19. Using immunoSEQ multiplex PCR, the repertoire was profiled, and TCRdb retains in-frame clones only, with some absent. The data contain over 85,000 clones, more than 75% of them seen just once; the ten biggest clones take up about 5%. Sequencing was carried out using peripheral blood. The source of these receptors is a woman aged 80 or over with active COVID-19. Each CDR3 is given with its conserved first and last residue. The order of the fields is V gene, D gene, clone size, J gene, CDR3 DNA, CDR3 protein. The D gene is left open where the match is weak. Clone size is stated in some rows and not others, as once, few, many or a class when expanded.

>TRBV4-2|-|-|TRBJ2-1
TGTGCCAGCAGCCCTCAGACTAGTGGCAATGAGCAGTTCTTC
CASSPQTSGNEQFF
>TRBV18|-|-|TRBJ2-5
TGTGCCAGCTCACCGACCGGGACAAAAGAGACCCAGTACTTC
CASSPTGTKETQYF
>TRBV11-2|-|-|TRBJ2-3
TGTGCCAGCAGCCGACGCACACTAGGAGATACGCAGTATTTT
CASSRRTLGDTQYF
>TRBV19|-|-|TRBJ2-1
TGTGCCAGTAGTATTAATGATGAGCAGTTCTTC
CASSINDEQFF
>TRBV5-5|-|-|TRBJ1-5
TGTGCCAGCAGCTTTGGGGTTGGGCAGGGGACCTTTGTCAATCAGCCCCAGCATTTT
CASSFGVGQGTFVNQPQHF
>TRBV27|-|few|TRBJ2-2
TGTGCCAGCAGTTTGGTCAGGGGTCCCGGGGAGCTGTTTTTT
CASSLVRGPGELFF
>TRBV4-1|-|few|TRBJ2-3
TGCGCCAGCAGCCAGGAACCGGGACTGGCAACAGATACGCAGTATTTT
CASSQEPGLATDTQYF
>TRBV18|-|-|TRBJ2-3
TGTGCCAGCTCACCGAAGGGGGGCACAGATACGCAGTATTTT
CASSPKGGTDTQYF
>TRBV7-8|-|-|TRBJ2-7
TGTGCCAGCAGCCCTGCAGGAATGGGGCTCGAGCAGTACTTC
CASSPAGMGLEQYF
>TRBV7-9|TRBD1|-|TRBJ1-4
TGTGCCAGCAGCCAGGACAGGGCTCTTAATGAAAAACTGTTTTTT
CASSQDRALNEKLFF
>TRBV27|-|-|TRBJ2-2
TGTGCCAGCAGTTCCGGACCCGTTCGGGGCGGGGAGCTGTTTTTT
CASSSGPVRGGELFF
>TRBV7-2|TRBD2|-|TRBJ2-3
TGTGCCAGCAGCTCCCGACTAGCGGCCCAACCGACAGATACGCAGTATTTT
CASSSRLAAQPTDTQYF
>TRBV5-4|TRBD1|-|TRBJ2-1
TGTGCCAGCAGCTTAGACAGGGGGCCCTACAATGAGCAGTTCTTC
CASSLDRGPYNEQFF
>TRBV4-3|TRBD2|-|TRBJ2-3
TGCGCCAGCAGCCAAGATAGGGCGGGAGGGCCAGATACGCAGTATTTT
CASSQDRAGGPDTQYF
>TRBV2|-|few|TRBJ1-5
TGTGCCAGCAGTAGGGACTACAATCAGCCCCAGCATTTT
CASSRDYNQPQHF
>TRBV7-2|TRBD1|-|TRBJ2-4
TGTGCCAGCAGCACCGGGACAGGGAGTGGGATTCAGTACTTC
CASSTGTGSGIQYF
>TRBV19|-|once|TRBJ2-5
TGTGCCAGTAGTATAGACTGGCAGGGCGAGACCCAGTACTTC
CASSIDWQGETQYF
>TRBV5-4|-|-|TRBJ2-1
TGTGCCAGCAGCTTGGCCTCAGGGGCCTACAATGAGCAGTTCTTC
CASSLASGAYNEQFF
>TRBV5-1|-|-|TRBJ1-2
TGCGCCAGCAGCTTGGAGGGGGTGGATGGCTACACCTTC
CASSLEGVDGYTF
>TRBV7-9|-|-|TRBJ2-3
TGTGCCAGCAGCTTCGGGGGTAGCACAGATACGCAGTATTTT
CASSFGGSTDTQYF
>TRBV28|TRBD1|-|TRBJ1-3
TGTGCCAGCAGTTCCACGCCACTGACAGGGGGTATTGGAAACACCATATATTTT
CASSSTPLTGGIGNTIYF
>TRBV7-9|-|-|TRBJ2-5
TGTGCCAGCTCTACGACGGGTGGTGAGGAGACCCAGTACTTC
CASSTTGGEETQYF
>TRBV5-1|TRBD2|-|TRBJ2-7
TGCGCCAGCTCTAGACTAGCGGGAGTCGAGCAGTACTTC
CASSRLAGVEQYF
>TRBV7-9|TRBD1|-|TRBJ2-6
TGTGCCAGCAGCTTATCAGGGGGTACGACCTCTGGGGCCAACGTCCTGACTTTC
CASSLSGGTTSGANVLTF
>TRBV7-2|-|few|TRBJ1-5
TGTGCCAGCAGCTTAGCTGGGCAGTCTAATCAGCCCCAGCATTTT
CASSLAGQSNQPQHF
>TRBV13|-|-|TRBJ2-1
TGTGCCAGCAGCTTAGACCCTTCAGACTACAATGAGCAGTTCTTC
CASSLDPSDYNEQFF
>TRBV6-5|TRBD1|-|TRBJ2-1
TGTGCCAGCAGTTACTCGAACGGACAGGGATCTTTCTTC
CASSYSNGQGSFF
>TRBV11-2|TRBD2|-|TRBJ2-1
TGTGCCAGCAGCTACACGATAGCGGGAGGGGTCAATGAGCAGTTCTTC
CASSYTIAGGVNEQFF
>TRBV7-3|-|-|TRBJ2-5
TGTGCCAGCAGCTCCATCGGGGAGACCCAGTACTTC
CASSSIGETQYF
>TRBV5-8|-|-|TRBJ2-3
TGTGCCAGCAGAGTCTACGGGTCCGATACGCAGTATTTT
CASRVYGSDTQYF
>TRBV25-1|-|-|TRBJ1-5
TGTGCCAGCAGTCAACAGGGCACCAATCAGCCCCAGCATTTT
CASSQQGTNQPQHF
>TRBV5-1|-|-|TRBJ2-1
TGCGCCAGCAGCTTTGCGCGGGAAGAGAATGAGCAGTTCTTC
CASSFAREENEQFF
>TRBV10-3|-|-|TRBJ2-5
TGTGCCATCAGGGCTGGCTCAGAGACCCAGTACTTC
CAIRAGSETQYF
>TRBV11-3|-|-|TRBJ1-5
TGTGCCAGCTTTCCGAAACAGGGATGGTGTAGCAATCAGCCCCAGCATTTT
CASFPKQGWCSNQPQHF
>TRBV21-1|-|-|TRBJ2-1
TGTGCCAGCAGCAAAGAATCTCGGACAGGCCATCGGCTGTTCTACAATGAGCAGTTCTTC
CASSKESRTGHRLFYNEQFF
>TRBV5-4|TRBD1|-|TRBJ2-1
TGTGCCAGCAGCAGCAGACAGGGGCCATACAATGAGCAGTTCTTC
CASSSRQGPYNEQFF